Listed below are T cell receptor beta chains from one sample, sequenced in a study of beta chain features in type 1 diabetes. Clones were read by immunoSEQ multiplex PCR, and TCRdb kept only the in-frame ones, dropping some. Of roughly 50,000 clones listed, roughly 39% are singletons. Sequenced sample: Tregs from blood. These receptors were obtained from a man aged 25 to 40 with type 1 diabetes. CDR3s leave out the opening cysteine and the closing phenylalanine or tryptophan. Each record gives: CDR3 protein, J gene, V gene, clone size. Not all rows give a size; the values are once, few, many and, for expanded clones, a class.

AIKPSGSYNEQF,TRBJ2-1,TRBV10-3,NA
ASSRDRNTEAF,TRBJ1-1,TRBV7-3,NA
ASSLATGGGYT,TRBJ1-2,TRBV5-1,NA
ASSLPGLAPF,TRBJ2-1,TRBV28,few
SVEVSAGASYNEQF,TRBJ2-1,TRBV29-1,NA
ASSPPSSYEQY,TRBJ2-7,TRBV18,few
ASSDPNSGSLADTQY,TRBJ2-3,TRBV25-1,NA
ASSFLQGRTEAF,TRBJ1-1,TRBV28,few
ASSEPRTGGLSAPQH,TRBJ1-5,TRBV2,NA
ASSVRGGREDGYT,TRBJ1-2,TRBV9,NA
ASSSSAGGTQY,TRBJ2-5,TRBV7-2,NA
ASSLTPGLAGGRSYNEQF,TRBJ2-1,TRBV28,few
ASSGPNRGQDEQY,TRBJ2-7,TRBV6-1,NA
ASSPLAGRGTDTQY,TRBJ2-3,TRBV9,NA
ASSDGQGTGELF,TRBJ2-2,TRBV5-1,NA
ASSLEFTNTGELF,TRBJ2-2,TRBV5-1,many
ASSLTATGGAGYT,TRBJ1-2,TRBV7-2,few
ASRRLAGGIYEQY,TRBJ2-7,TRBV27,NA
ASSFPRGAII,TRBJ1-6,TRBV11-2,few
ASSRDRATGELF,TRBJ2-2,TRBV6-5,few
AWSVGGPSNQPQH,TRBJ1-5,TRBV30,few
ASSLKGTGDEKLF,TRBJ1-4,TRBV5-1,few
ASSEIRTSSGANVLT,TRBJ2-6,TRBV6-1,few
ASSFKSQTEQY,TRBJ2-7,TRBV7-2,few
ASSDLETQY,TRBJ2-5,TRBV6-1,NA
ASSFQGRQETQY,TRBJ2-5,TRBV5-1,NA
ASSLAEGSAEAF,TRBJ1-1,TRBV7-9,few
ASSFSNRNTEAF,TRBJ1-1,TRBV7-9,NA
ASSQQGSEQF,TRBJ2-1,TRBV28,once
ASSPGTSGWSFYTGELF,TRBJ2-2,TRBV19,few
ASSQRAGEQY,TRBJ2-7,TRBV18,NA
ASSELRDAWQETQY,TRBJ2-5,TRBV6-1,NA
AGRREGRTDTQY,TRBJ2-3,TRBV2,few
ASSRTGAPQETQY,TRBJ2-5,TRBV7-2,NA
ASSQAGGRADTGELF,TRBJ2-2,TRBV4-1,NA
ASVNVRNTEAF,TRBJ1-1,TRBV28,NA
ASSLASWNTGELF,TRBJ2-2,TRBV5-1,few
ASSSPGQIYEQY,TRBJ2-7,TRBV19,NA
ASSLENLEAF,TRBJ1-1,TRBV11-2,few
ASSLADLTDTQY,TRBJ2-3,TRBV5-1,NA
ASSPGQGKSAGELF,TRBJ2-2,TRBV7-9,medium-sized
ASSPQGGLSYEQY,TRBJ2-7,TRBV5-4,NA
ASSLDREAQY,TRBJ2-5,TRBV7-2,NA